This is a list of T cell receptor beta chains from one sample in a study of beta chain features in type 1 diabetes. Repertoires were generated with immunoSEQ multiplex PCR, while TCRdb's copy carries only in-frame clones and drops some. Of about 240,000 clones detected, around 13% appear once; the ten largest clones hold approximately 0.018%. Input material: naive CD4+ T cells from blood. The receptors stem from a man aged 30 to 45 with type 1 diabetes. CDR3s include the opening cysteine and the closing phenylalanine or tryptophan. Fields, in order: V gene, J gene, CDR3 protein.

V gene: TRBV11-2
J gene: TRBJ2-3
CDR3 protein: CASSLEHTHRGTQYF

V gene: TRBV6-1
J gene: TRBJ2-7
CDR3 protein: CASREDIDFYEQYF

V gene: TRBV30
J gene: TRBJ1-5
CDR3 protein: CAWSVRGQGRQPQHF

V gene: TRBV6-1
J gene: TRBJ1-2
CDR3 protein: CASSVSGESGYTF

V gene: TRBV11-2
J gene: TRBJ2-1
CDR3 protein: CASSTLSGGVYNEQFF

V gene: TRBV6-1
J gene: TRBJ2-3
CDR3 protein: CASSENGSGGTQYF

V gene: TRBV9
J gene: TRBJ2-1
CDR3 protein: CASSVDGGFYNEQFF

V gene: TRBV2
J gene: TRBJ2-2
CDR3 protein: CASSNRGTGELFF

V gene: TRBV30
J gene: TRBJ2-2
CDR3 protein: CAWSVLLARELFF

V gene: TRBV12-5
J gene: TRBJ2-7
CDR3 protein: CASGLVVDRGFDEQYF

V gene: TRBV7-2
J gene: TRBJ2-7
CDR3 protein: CASSLSERAGGGEQYF

V gene: TRBV7-9
J gene: TRBJ2-3
CDR3 protein: CASSLAASPGVDTQYF

V gene: TRBV29-1
J gene: TRBJ1-5
CDR3 protein: CSVSHETGDQPQHF

V gene: TRBV5-1
J gene: TRBJ1-5
CDR3 protein: CASSPGTGVGQPQHF

V gene: TRBV5-1
J gene: TRBJ2-5
CDR3 protein: CASSGGGLETQYF

V gene: TRBV19
J gene: TRBJ1-5
CDR3 protein: CASSWAEYQPQHF

V gene: TRBV30
J gene: TRBJ1-2
CDR3 protein: CAWSGTGVYGYTF

V gene: TRBV29-1
J gene: TRBJ1-1
CDR3 protein: CSCLALSRGRGHMNTEAFF

V gene: TRBV27
J gene: TRBJ2-1
CDR3 protein: CASSGGLAGTYEQFF

V gene: TRBV30
J gene: TRBJ1-5
CDR3 protein: CAWDQGGMGQPQHF

V gene: TRBV5-1
J gene: TRBJ1-1
CDR3 protein: CASSMDGNTEAFF

V gene: TRBV2
J gene: TRBJ1-2
CDR3 protein: CASVTMNYGYTF

V gene: TRBV28
J gene: TRBJ2-1
CDR3 protein: CASSPPGQGLRMPFF

V gene: TRBV27
J gene: TRBJ2-3
CDR3 protein: CASSLGDPRTDTQYF

V gene: TRBV4-2
J gene: TRBJ1-5
CDR3 protein: CASSQEPRGGQPQHF

V gene: TRBV18
J gene: TRBJ1-4
CDR3 protein: CASSPRGGAQMFF

V gene: TRBV5-1
J gene: TRBJ2-6
CDR3 protein: CASSTGSAGSGANVLTF

V gene: TRBV21-1
J gene: TRBJ1-1
CDR3 protein: CASSKDPQAGNTEAFF

V gene: TRBV6-5
J gene: TRBJ1-4
CDR3 protein: CASRRGGTNEKLFF

V gene: TRBV19
J gene: TRBJ2-1
CDR3 protein: CASSRLAGSYPNEQFF

V gene: TRBV6-1
J gene: TRBJ2-7
CDR3 protein: CASRTGLQTYEQYF

V gene: TRBV7-2
J gene: TRBJ2-5
CDR3 protein: CASSSTRETQYF

V gene: TRBV30
J gene: TRBJ1-2
CDR3 protein: CAWSVAGTVRTYGYTF

V gene: TRBV4-2
J gene: TRBJ1-1
CDR3 protein: CASSPAIGQGHTEAFF

V gene: TRBV5-1
J gene: TRBJ2-1
CDR3 protein: CASSLTGIEEQFF

V gene: TRBV27
J gene: TRBJ2-1
CDR3 protein: CASSNTGTINEQFF

V gene: TRBV11-2
J gene: TRBJ2-3
CDR3 protein: CASSPTDTQYF